This TCR beta chain was recovered during a study of T-cell reconstitution after alpha-beta-depleted transplantation in children. Unique molecular identifiers were used in preparing the TCRbeta library. TCRdb ran MiXCR on the PCR reads and lists one entry per CDR3 protein. The sample has hundreds of thousands of distinct CDR3 sequences; 15% to 20% are singletons. This clonotype was seen only a few times. This CDR3 contains 15 residues. The V gene end was trimmed by 8 bases and the J gene end by 7 bases; junction bases not matched to a gene: 10. Germline loops: CDR1 MDHEN, CDR2 SYDVKM. This receptor was taken from a male patient aged 2-15 years who had a stem cell transplant for acute lymphoblastic leukemia, so the T cells may come from the graft donor. Sequencing used PBMCs, mostly from graft donor cells, obtained 360 days after TCRalphabeta/CD19-depleted stem cell transplant. The chain recombines TRBV28 with TRBJ2-1, with 11 bases identical to TRBD2. The CDR3 bases are TGTGCCAGCGGGGTTAGCGGGAGGGCCGGGAATGAGCAGTTCTTC. Protein sequence: CASGVSGRAGNEQFF. Filled out from reference TRBV28 and TRBJ2-1, the complete variable domain reads DVKVTQSSRYLVKRTGEKVFLECVQDMDHENMFWYRQDPGLGLRLIYFSYDVKMKEKGDIPEGYSVSREKKERFSLILESASTNQTSMYLCASGVSGRAGNEQFFGPGTRLTVL.